This entry concerns a single T cell receptor beta chain. This clone counts as medium-sized (0.01 to 0.1%). Its specific antigen is unknown. Gene names, together with germline sequences, are murine for this receptor. The read halts 1 residue ahead of the CDR3 end, with the missing end drawn from the germline J gene. A distance of 6 bases separates the germline ends of V and J, which lose 5 bases and 4 bases respectively. CDR1 KGHPV and CDR2 FQNQEV were looked up in the germline V gene (reference sequence). Counted from cysteine to phenylalanine, this CDR3 has 11 amino acids. Part of the CDR3 DNA is given, 30 bases translated from base 1. The data originate from a study of tissue T cells after allogeneic stem cell transplantation (dated by TCRdb to between 2020 and 2023). Regarding the complete study: TCR beta repertoires were profiled across many tissues obtained from research autopsies of patients with and without GVHD, as well as in mouse models of GVHD. The human arm was a prospective observational study without blinding or randomization.

This specimen's time point label, interpreted: mouse harvest day 14 after allogeneic transplant. Mouse grafts combined 10^7 T-cell-depleted bone marrow cells with 10^6 splenic CD5+ T cells, given via tail vein injection. Mouse GVHD was modeled in a major MHC-mismatch B6 (H2b) into BALB/c (H2d) model, with tissues profiled at day 7 or 14. On day 7 or 14 post-transplant, mouse tissues and retro-orbital blood were harvested with separate sterile tools for each animal, and livers were flushed beforehand. Before genomic DNA isolation with the DNeasy Blood & Tissue Kit, mouse tissues were minced using razor blades in buffered saline. Libraries were built with the immunoSEQ multiplex PCR assay. Adaptive Biotechnologies performed TCRbeta CDR3 sequencing at survey depth and reported CDR3 sequences, V/J genes, productive frequency, and template counts. TCR beta CDR3 regions were amplified from genomic DNA rather than RNA. Regarding the original processing steps: Pairwise repertoire overlap between tissues was quantified with Jensen-Shannon divergence, where 1 means complete divergence and 0 identical. Tissues were clustered by single-linkage agglomerative hierarchical clustering of pairwise JSD values, and the clustering results were displayed as dendrograms. GLIPH2 was run on all patient samples with simulation_depth 1000, kmer_min_depth 3, cdr3_length_cutoff 8, keeping groups with more than two unique CDR3s. A standardized tissue-overlap score was calculated by extrapolating Jaccard GLIPH-group overlap across patients to a standard repertoire size of 1000 clones. Linear mixed-effect models, with tissue included as a fixed effect and individual included as a random effect, were used to assess associations of diversity with clinical or experimental variables. TCRdb re-hosts the immuneACCESS table, in-frame sequences only. Its copies lack some clones; in the studies checked, an unresolved V gene accounts for under half of them, and the cause for the rest is not known. For V, J and clone size, that table is used; D and trimming come from the DNA. The sample includes roughly 8,100 clones, with roughly 38% observed a single time. The ten most abundant clones make up 5% to 7% of the sample.

What the research found in general, with its limitations: Within patients, how anatomically similar the tissues were was a key factor in shaping TCR repertoire composition, regardless of disease or transplant status. In both patients and mice, T cells from blood and spleen covered only a limited part of the TCR repertoire found in tissues. Only a few T cell clones appeared in more than one patient, yet motif-based clustering showed tissue-specific repertoire signatures that were shared between patients. Which tissue TCRs were alloreactive or antigen-specific was not determined in the study, and some clones might have been persisting host cells. The patient cohort was small and varied clinically, and sampling depth was recognized as a limitation.

The source of this sequence is a female BALB/c mouse given C57BL/6 T cells with graft-versus-host disease after an allogeneic hematopoietic cell transplant. Input material: skin. The chain is assembled from TRBV26 and TRBJ2-7; no D gene is confidently identified. The CDR3 bases that were read are TGTGCCAGCAGTTCCACATATGAACAGTAC. This yields the protein CASSSTYEQY. The whole CDR3 protein reads CASSSTYEQYF.